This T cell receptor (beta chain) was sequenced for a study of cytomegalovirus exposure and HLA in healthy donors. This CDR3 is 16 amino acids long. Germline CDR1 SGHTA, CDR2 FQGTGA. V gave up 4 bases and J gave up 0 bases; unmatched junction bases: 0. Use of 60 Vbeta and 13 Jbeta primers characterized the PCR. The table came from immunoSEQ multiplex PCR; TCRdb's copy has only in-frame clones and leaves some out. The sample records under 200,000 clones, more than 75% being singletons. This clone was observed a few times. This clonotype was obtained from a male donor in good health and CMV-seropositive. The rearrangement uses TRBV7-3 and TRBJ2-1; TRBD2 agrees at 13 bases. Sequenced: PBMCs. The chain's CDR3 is CASSWTSGSSYNEQFF. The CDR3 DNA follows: TGTGCCAGCAGCTGGACTAGCGGGAGCTCCTACAATGAGCAGTTCTTC. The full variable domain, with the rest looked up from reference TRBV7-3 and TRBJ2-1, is GAGVSQTPSNKVTEKGKYVELRCDPISGHTALYWYRQSLGQGPEFLIYFQGTGAADDSGLPNDRFFAVRPEGSVSTLKIQRTERGDSAVYLCASSWTSGSSYNEQFFGPGTRLTVL.